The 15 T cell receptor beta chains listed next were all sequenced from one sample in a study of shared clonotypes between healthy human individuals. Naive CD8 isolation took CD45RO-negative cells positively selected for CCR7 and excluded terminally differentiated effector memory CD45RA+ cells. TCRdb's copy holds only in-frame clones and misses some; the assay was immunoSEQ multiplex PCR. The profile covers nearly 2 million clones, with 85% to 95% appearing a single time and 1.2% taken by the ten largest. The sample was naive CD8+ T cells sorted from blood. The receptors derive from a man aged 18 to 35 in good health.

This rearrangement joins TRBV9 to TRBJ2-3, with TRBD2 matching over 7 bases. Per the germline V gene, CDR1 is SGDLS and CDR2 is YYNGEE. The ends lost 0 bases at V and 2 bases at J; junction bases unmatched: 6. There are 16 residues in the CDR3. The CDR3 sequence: CASSVGSGGFTDTQYF. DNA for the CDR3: TGTGCCAGCAGCGTAGGATCGGGAGGCTTCACAGATACGCAGTATTTT.

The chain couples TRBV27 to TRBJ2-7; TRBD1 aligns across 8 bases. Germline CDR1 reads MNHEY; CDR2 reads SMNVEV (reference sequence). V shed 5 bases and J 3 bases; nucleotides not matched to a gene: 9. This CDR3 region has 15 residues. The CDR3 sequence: CASSPYRDRYYEQYF. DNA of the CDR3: TGTGCCAGCAGTCCTTACCGGGACAGGTACTACGAGCAGTACTTC.

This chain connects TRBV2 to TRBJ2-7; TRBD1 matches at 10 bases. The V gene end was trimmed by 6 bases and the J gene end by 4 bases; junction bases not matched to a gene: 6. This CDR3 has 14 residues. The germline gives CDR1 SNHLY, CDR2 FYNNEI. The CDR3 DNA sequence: TGTGCCAGCAGCTTATGGACAGGGGGATACGAGCAGTACTTC. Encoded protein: CASSLWTGGYEQYF.

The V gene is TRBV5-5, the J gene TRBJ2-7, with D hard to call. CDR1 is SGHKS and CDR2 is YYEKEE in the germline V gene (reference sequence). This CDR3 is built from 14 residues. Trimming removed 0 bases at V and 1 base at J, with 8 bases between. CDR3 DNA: TGTGCCAGCAGCTTGGTTAGTTATTCCTACGAGCAGTACTTC. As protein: CASSLVSYSYEQYF. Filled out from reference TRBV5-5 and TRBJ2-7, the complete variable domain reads DAGVTQSPTHLIKTRGQQVTLRCSPISGHKSVSWYQQVLGQGPQFIFQYYEKEERGRGNFPDRFSARQFPNYSSELNVNALLLGDSALYLCASSLVSYSYEQYFGPGTRLTVT.

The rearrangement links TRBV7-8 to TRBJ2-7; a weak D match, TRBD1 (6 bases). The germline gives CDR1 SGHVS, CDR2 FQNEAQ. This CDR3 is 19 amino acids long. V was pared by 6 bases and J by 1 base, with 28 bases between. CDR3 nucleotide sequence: TGTGCCAGCAGGCCCTCCCAGGGGTCCTATGGTTATGAATCCTACGAGCAGTACTTC. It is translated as CASRPSQGSYGYESYEQYF.

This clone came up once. The CDR3 sequence is CASSQDYGTSGSNEQFF. Written as DNA, the CDR3 is TGCGCCAGCAGCCAAGATTATGGGACTAGCGGGAGCAATGAGCAGTTCTTC. This rearrangement joins TRBV4-3 to TRBJ2-1; 14 positions match TRBD2. After removal of 0 bases from V and 6 bases from J, the junction contained 4 bases not matched to a gene. The CDR3 is 17 amino acids. Germline loops: CDR1 LGHNA, CDR2 YSLEER.

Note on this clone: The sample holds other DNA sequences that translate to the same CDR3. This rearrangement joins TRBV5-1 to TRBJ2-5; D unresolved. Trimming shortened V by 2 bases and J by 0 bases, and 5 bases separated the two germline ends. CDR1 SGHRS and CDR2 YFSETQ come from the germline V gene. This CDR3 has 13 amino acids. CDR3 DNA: TGCGCCAGCAGCTTCGAAAACCAAGAGACCCAGTACTTC. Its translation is CASSFENQETQYF. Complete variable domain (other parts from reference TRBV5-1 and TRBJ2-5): KAGVTQTPRYLIKTRGQQVTLSCSPISGHRSVSWYQQTPGQGLQFLFEYFSETQRNKGNFPGRFSGRQFSNSRSEMNVSTLELGDSALYLCASSFENQETQYFGPGTRLLVL.

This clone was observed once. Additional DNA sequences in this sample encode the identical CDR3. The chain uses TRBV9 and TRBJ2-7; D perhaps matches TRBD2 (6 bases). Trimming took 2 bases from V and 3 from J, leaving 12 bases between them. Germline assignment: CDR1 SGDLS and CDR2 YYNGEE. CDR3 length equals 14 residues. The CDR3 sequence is CASSVGTGDYEQYF. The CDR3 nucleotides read TGTGCCAGCAGCGTCGGGACTGGAGACTACGAGCAGTACTTC.

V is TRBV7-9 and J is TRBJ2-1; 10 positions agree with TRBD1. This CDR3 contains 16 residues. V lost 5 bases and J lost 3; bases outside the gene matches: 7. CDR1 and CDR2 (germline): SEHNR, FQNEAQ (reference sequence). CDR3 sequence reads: CASSAPRDRGYNEQFF. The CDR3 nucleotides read TGTGCCAGCAGCGCCCCGCGGGACAGGGGCTACAATGAGCAGTTCTTC.

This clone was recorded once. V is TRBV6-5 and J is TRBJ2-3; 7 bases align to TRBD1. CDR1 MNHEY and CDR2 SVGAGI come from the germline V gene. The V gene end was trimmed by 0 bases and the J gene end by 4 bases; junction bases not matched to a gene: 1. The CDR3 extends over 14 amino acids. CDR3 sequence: CASSYSGGSDTQYF. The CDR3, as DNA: TGTGCCAGCAGTTACTCAGGGGGCTCAGATACGCAGTATTTT.

In DNA form, the CDR3 reads TGTGCCAGCAGCTTAGCGTTTTCAGTGAACACTGAAGCTTTCTTT. Its protein product is CASSLAFSVNTEAFF. The rearrangement links TRBV7-9 to TRBJ1-1; D remains unclear. V was pared by 0 bases and J by 0 bases, with 8 bases between. This CDR3 spans 15 amino acids. Germline CDR1 and CDR2: SEHNR and FQNEAQ (reference sequence). Together with reference TRBV7-9 and TRBJ1-1, the CDR3 gives the full variable domain: DTGVSQNPRHKITKRGQNVTFRCDPISEHNRLYWYRQTLGQGPEFLTYFQNEAQLEKSRLLSDRFSAERPKGSFSTLEIQRTEQGDSAMYLCASSLAFSVNTEAFFGQGTRLTVV.

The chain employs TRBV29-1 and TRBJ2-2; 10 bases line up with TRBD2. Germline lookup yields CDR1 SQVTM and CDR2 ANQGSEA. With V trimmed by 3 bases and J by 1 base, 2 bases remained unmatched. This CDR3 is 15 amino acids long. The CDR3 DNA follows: TGCAGCGTTGATGGACTAGCGGAGAACACCGGGGAGCTGTTTTTT. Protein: CSVDGLAENTGELFF.

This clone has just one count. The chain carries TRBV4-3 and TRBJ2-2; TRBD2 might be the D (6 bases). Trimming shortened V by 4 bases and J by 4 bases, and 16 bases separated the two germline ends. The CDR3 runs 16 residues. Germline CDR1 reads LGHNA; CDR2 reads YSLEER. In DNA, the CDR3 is TGCGCCAGCAGCCTTTCGGCGGGGCCTCCCACCGGGGAGCTGTTTTTT. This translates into CASSLSAGPPTGELFF.

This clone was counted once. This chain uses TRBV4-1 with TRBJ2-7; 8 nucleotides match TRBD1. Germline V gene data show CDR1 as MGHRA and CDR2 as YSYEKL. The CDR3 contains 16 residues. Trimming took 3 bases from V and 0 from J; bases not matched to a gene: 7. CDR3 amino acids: CASSHGTGGGSYEQYF. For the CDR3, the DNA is TGCGCCAGCAGCCACGGGACAGGTGGGGGCTCCTACGAGCAGTACTTC.

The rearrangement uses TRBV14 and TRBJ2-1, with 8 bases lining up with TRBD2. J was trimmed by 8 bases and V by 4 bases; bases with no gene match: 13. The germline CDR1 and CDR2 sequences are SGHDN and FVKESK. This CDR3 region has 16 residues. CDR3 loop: CASSLLDTGGPDEQFF. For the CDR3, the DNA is TGTGCCAGCAGCCTCCTAGATACGGGGGGGCCGGATGAGCAGTTCTTC.